This entry describes one T cell receptor beta chain. Per the germline V gene, CDR1 is MNHEY and CDR2 is SMNVEV (reference sequence). The CDR3 runs to 13 residues. The germline V and J ends were trimmed by 4 bases and 7 bases, with 13 bases remaining between them. The record originates from a study of CD4 T cells in relation to SARS-CoV-2 and coronaviruses. Unexposed donor CD4+ T cells date from 2011-2018, before the COVID-19 pandemic. Profiling relied on immunoSEQ multiplex PCR, and the TCRdb table lists in-frame clones only, not all of them. The sample consists of roughly 63,000 clones, about 94% of them appearing once.

This sequence originates from a human donor in good health. This chain joins TRBV27 and TRBJ1-2; D possibly corresponds to TRBD1 (5 bases). Source material: naive CD4+ T cells from PBMCs. Described subset: naive CD4+ T cells isolated by negative enrichment. Here the CDR3 DNA reads TGTGCCAGCAGTTCGGGGGACCAACTTGGCTACACCTTC. Its protein product is CASSSGDQLGYTF.